Below, one TCR beta chain is given with its context. The data stem from a study of shared T cell receptors in the human thymus. The CDR3 sequence is 13 residues long. The ends lost 3 bases at V and 6 bases at J; junction bases unmatched: 5. Germline CDR1 is SGHRS and CDR2 is YFSETQ. The protocol was immunoSEQ multiplex PCR, while the TCRdb copy is restricted to in-frame clones and leaves out a portion. The sample comprises hundreds of thousands of clones, around 87% of which are singletons, and more than 0.009% rests with the top ten. The same data also contributed to another study, on human thymus T cells. This second report adds: Thymic and blood repertoires showed apparently biased V and J gene usage. Highly overlapping thymic repertoires among unrelated individuals were reported in related research.

Sample: thymocytes. J is TRBJ2-7 and V is TRBV5-1; 8 bases line up with TRBD1. The TCR sequence derives from a boy younger than two with a congenital heart defect. This CDR3 is CASSWTGYGEQYF. CDR3 nucleotide sequence: TGCGCCAGCAGCTGGACAGGGTATGGCGAGCAGTACTTC. The complete variable domain, with remaining parts taken from reference TRBV5-1 and TRBJ2-7, reads KAGVTQTPRYLIKTRGQQVTLSCSPISGHRSVSWYQQTPGQGLQFLFEYFSETQRNKGNFPGRFSGRQFSNSRSEMNVSTLELGDSALYLCASSWTGYGEQYFGPGTRLTVT.